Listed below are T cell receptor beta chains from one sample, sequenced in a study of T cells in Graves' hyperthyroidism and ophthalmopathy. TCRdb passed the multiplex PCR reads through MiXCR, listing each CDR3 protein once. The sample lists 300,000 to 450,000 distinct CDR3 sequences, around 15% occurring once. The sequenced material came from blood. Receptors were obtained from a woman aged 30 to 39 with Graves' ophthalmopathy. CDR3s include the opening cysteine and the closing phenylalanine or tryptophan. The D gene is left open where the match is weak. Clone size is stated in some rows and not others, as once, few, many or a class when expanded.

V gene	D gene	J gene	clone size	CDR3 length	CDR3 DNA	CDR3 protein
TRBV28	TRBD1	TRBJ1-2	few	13	TGTGCCAGCAAGCCAGGGGGTCAGTATGGCTACACCTTC	CASKPGGQYGYTF
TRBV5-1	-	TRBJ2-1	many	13	TGCGCCAGCAGTCTAGACAGGTTTAATGAGCAGTTCTTC	CASSLDRFNEQFF
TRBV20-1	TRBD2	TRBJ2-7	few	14	TGCAGTGCTGCCCACCTAGCGGGGCCCTACGAGCAGTACTTC	CSAAHLAGPYEQYF
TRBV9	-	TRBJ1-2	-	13	TGTGCCAGCAGCGTAGGCTTACCGTATGGCTACACCTTC	CASSVGLPYGYTF
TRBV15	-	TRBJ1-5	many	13	TGTGCCACCAGCAGTGAGTTCTGGGGGCCCCAGCATTTT	CATSSEFWGPQHF
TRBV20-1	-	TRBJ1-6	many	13	TGCAGTGCTTTCGGACAGAGTAATTCACCCCTCCACTTT	CSAFGQSNSPLHF
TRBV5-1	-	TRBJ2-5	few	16	TGCGCCAGCAGCCCCGGTATGACGGTTAACCAAGAGACCCAGTACTTC	CASSPGMTVNQETQYF
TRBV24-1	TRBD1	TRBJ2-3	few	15	TGTGCCACCAGTGATAGGGACAGAAGCACAGATACGCAGTATTTT	CATSDRDRSTDTQYF
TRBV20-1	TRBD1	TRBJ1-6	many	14	TGCAGTGCTAGAGTGGGGAACAGGGGGTCACCCCTCCACTTT	CSARVGNRGSPLHF
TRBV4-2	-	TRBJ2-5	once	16	TGTGCCAGCAGCCAAGGGACGACAGGCCTTCAAGAGACCCAGTACTTC	CASSQGTTGLQETQYF
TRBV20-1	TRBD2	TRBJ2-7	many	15	TGCAGTGCTAGGGCACTAGCGGGGGGGCCTGGCGAGCAGTACTTC	CSARALAGGPGEQYF
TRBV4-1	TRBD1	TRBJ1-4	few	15	TGCGCCAGCAGCCAAGCTACAGGGGGGGAAGAAAAACTGTTTTTT	CASSQATGGEEKLFF
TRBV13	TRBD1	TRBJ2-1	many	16	TGTGCCAGCAGCTTACGGGGTCCGGGACAGGGAAATGAGCAGTTCTTC	CASSLRGPGQGNEQFF
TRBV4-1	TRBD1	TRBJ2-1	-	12	TGCGCCAGCAGCGCCACAGGGGATGAGCAGTTCTTC	CASSATGDEQFF
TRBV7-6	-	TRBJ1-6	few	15	TGTGCCAGCAGCATTGGACAGATTAATAATTCACCCCTCCACTTT	CASSIGQINNSPLHF
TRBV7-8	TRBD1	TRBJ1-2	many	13	TGTGCCAGCAGTTCCAGGGGGGGGGATGGCTACACCTTC	CASSSRGGDGYTF
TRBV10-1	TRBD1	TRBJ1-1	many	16	TGCGCCAGCAGTTCGGGACAGGGGGGACGGAACACTGAAGCTTTCTTT	CASSSGQGGRNTEAFF
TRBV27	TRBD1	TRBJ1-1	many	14	TGTGCCAGCAGTCAAAAGGGACAGGGTCAGGAAGCTTTCTTT	CASSQKGQGQEAFF
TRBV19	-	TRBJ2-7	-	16	TGTGCCAGTAGTATTTCGGTGACCGGGAGTACCTACGAGCAGTACTTC	CASSISVTGSTYEQYF
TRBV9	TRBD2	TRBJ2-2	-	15	TGTGCCAGCAGCGCCCCCGGGACTAGAGCCGGGGAGCTGTTTTTT	CASSAPGTRAGELFF
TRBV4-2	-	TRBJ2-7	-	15	TGTGCCAGCAGCCCCCTCCCCGGCACGGGGTACGAGCAGTACTTC	CASSPLPGTGYEQYF
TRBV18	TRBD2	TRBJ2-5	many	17	TGTGCCAGCTCACCATATCATGGCGGGGGTTGGATGGAGACCCAGTACTTC	CASSPYHGGGWMETQYF
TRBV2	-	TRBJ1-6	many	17	TGTGCCAGCAGTGGAAAGGGGCGCGTATCCTATAATTCACCCCTCCACTTT	CASSGKGRVSYNSPLHF
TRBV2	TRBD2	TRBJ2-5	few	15	TGTGCCAGCAGTGGACTAGCGGAACAACAAGAGACCCAGTACTTC	CASSGLAEQQETQYF
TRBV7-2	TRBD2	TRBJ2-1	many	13	TGTGCCAGCAGCTTCCCCGGCGGGGGTGAGCAGTTCTTC	CASSFPGGGEQFF
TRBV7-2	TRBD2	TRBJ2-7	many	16	TGTGCCAGCAGCTACCAAGCCGGGGGGAAGACCTACGAGCAGTACTTC	CASSYQAGGKTYEQYF
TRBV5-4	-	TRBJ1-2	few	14	TGTGCCAGCAGAGACCCGGGGCTGAATTATGGCTACACCTTC	CASRDPGLNYGYTF
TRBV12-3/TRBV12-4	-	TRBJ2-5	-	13	TGTGCCAGCAGTGCCCGGGACCTCGAGACCCAGTACTTC	CASSARDLETQYF
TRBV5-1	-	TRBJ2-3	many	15	TGCGCCAGCAGCTTGGAGTTTCGGGGCACAGATACGCAGTATTTT	CASSLEFRGTDTQYF
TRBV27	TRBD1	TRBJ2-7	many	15	TGTGCCAGCAGTTTATTTGGACAGGGGTACTACGAGCAGTACTTC	CASSLFGQGYYEQYF
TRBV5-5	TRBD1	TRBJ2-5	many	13	TGTGCCAGCAGCCAAGGGACAGGGGAGACCCAGTACTTC	CASSQGTGETQYF
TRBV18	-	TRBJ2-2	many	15	TGTGCCAGCTCACCCGACTTGAAAAACACCGGGGAGCTGTTTTTT	CASSPDLKNTGELFF